These T cell receptor beta chains were read from a single sample in a study of blood T cells in healthy people across ages. One entry per CDR3 protein results from TCRdb running MiXCR on the 5' RACE reads. The table lists around 970,000 distinct CDR3 sequences, about 53% of them singletons. The sample taken for sequencing was blood. The receptors come from a woman aged 55 to 70 in good health. Both conserved end residues are part of each CDR3. D genes are given only for firm matches. Not every row has a clone size; where given, it reads once, few, many or a size class.

d_gene	j_gene	abundance	v_gene	CDR3aa	CDR3nt
-	TRBJ2-7	-	TRBV29-1	CSDRVAGRGVKTQYF	TGCAGCGACCGCGTTGCTGGGCGCGGAGTGAAGACCCAATACTTC
-	TRBJ1-1	-	TRBV7-8	CASSLGIQGTEAFF	TGTGCCAGCAGCTTAGGCATTCAAGGCACTGAAGCTTTCTTT
TRBD2	TRBJ2-5	-	TRBV27	CASSLIAGDWGGQETQYF	TGTGCCAGCAGTTTAATAGCGGGAGATTGGGGCGGCCAAGAGACCCAGTACTTC
TRBD2	TRBJ2-1	-	TRBV15	CATSRDNPSGSYNEQFF	TGTGCCACCAGCAGAGATAACCCTAGCGGGTCCTACAATGAGCAGTTCTTC
-	TRBJ1-2	few	TRBV4-1	CASSQDPGSSNYGYTF	TGCGCCAGCAGCCAAGACCCCGGGTCCTCTAACTATGGCTACACCTTC
-	TRBJ1-2	-	TRBV20-1	CSATTQGIGRGYTF	TGCAGTGCCACAACCCAGGGGATTGGACGAGGCTACACCTTC
-	TRBJ1-3	-	TRBV29-1	CSVTEGGGNTIYF	TGCAGCGTAACCGAGGGGGGTGGAAACACCATATATTTT
-	TRBJ2-7	few	TRBV29-1	CSVEDGFEQYF	TGCAGCGTTGAGGACGGATTCGAGCAGTACTTC
-	TRBJ1-1	-	TRBV29-1	CSGRVGNTEAFF	TGCAGCGGTCGGGTAGGAAACACTGAAGCTTTCTTT
-	TRBJ2-3	few	TRBV28	CASRWATDTQYF	TGTGCCAGTAGGTGGGCCACAGATACGCAGTATTTT
-	TRBJ1-2	-	TRBV14	CASSQTEYGYTF	TGTGCCAGCAGCCAGACAGAGTATGGCTACACCTTC
TRBD2	TRBJ2-3	-	TRBV12-3/TRBV12-4	CASSKGPTGGLRTDTQYF	TGTGCCAGCAGCAAGGGCCCTACGGGAGGGCTAAGAACAGATACGCAGTATTTT
-	TRBJ1-2	-	TRBV4-1	CASSQGPTEAYGYTF	TGCGCCAGCAGCCAAGGACCCACAGAGGCCTATGGCTACACCTTC
TRBD1	TRBJ2-4	few	TRBV7-2	CASSSRLPTGSKNIQYF	TGTGCCAGCAGCTCCCGACTACCGACAGGGAGCAAAAACATTCAGTACTTC
-	TRBJ1-2	few	TRBV29-1	CSLHGVNGYTF	TGCAGTCTGCACGGGGTGAATGGCTACACCTTC
TRBD1	TRBJ2-7	-	TRBV7-2	CASSFQGANYEQYF	TGTGCCAGCAGCTTTCAGGGGGCGAACTACGAGCAGTACTTC
TRBD2	TRBJ2-4	-	TRBV27	CASSARSGLADIQYF	TGTGCCAGCAGTGCCAGATCAGGGCTAGCGGACATTCAGTACTTC
TRBD2	TRBJ2-5	-	TRBV29-1	CSTAGAGNEQYF	TGCAGCACGGCGGGAGCGGGTAATGAGCAGTACTTC
-	TRBJ2-3	few	TRBV20-1	CSATDLRDTQYF	TGCAGTGCTACCGATCTGAGGGATACGCAGTATTTT